The entry below gives a single T cell receptor (beta chain) sequence along with its context. A read error may be the cause here, since a much bigger clone is one base away. The data were obtained in a study of T cells in Graves' hyperthyroidism and ophthalmopathy. Germline CDR1 SGHTA, CDR2 FQGNSA. CDR3 length equals 14 residues. Deletions cut 7 bases from V and 1 base from J, with 13 bases between. Exclusions: uncontrolled infection, other autoimmune disease, pregnancy, lactation. The diagnostic basis comprised clinical symptoms, serum thyroxine and TRAb, thyroid ultrasound and orbital computed tomography. The PBMCs were taken from 10 ml of fresh peripheral blood. TCR beta CDR3 regions were amplified from RNA. The HTBI set primed first-round TCR CDR3 RT-PCR. TCRdb processed the multiplex PCR reads anew with MiXCR; each CDR3 protein has one entry. Of nearly 750,000 distinct CDR3 sequences detected, 30% to 40% appear once; the ten largest clones hold roughly 31%.

Sequences were obtained from blood. The TCR originated in a woman in her thirties or forties with Graves' hyperthyroidism. The chain is built from TRBV7-2 and TRBJ1-1; TRBD1 is a possible D gene (6 bases). The CDR3 coding sequence is TGTGCCAGCATCACAGGGTTTGAGAACACTGAAGCTTTCTTT. Protein sequence: CASITGFENTEAFF.